This entry concerns a single T cell receptor (beta chain). The sample is drawn from a study of Ad26.COV2.S vaccination and SARS-CoV-2 variants. Noted treatment: around 19 received Ad26.COV2.S at low or high dose, single or two shots; five or six received placebo; per-sample allocation not given. Day 63 after the first injection of vaccine or placebo was the sampling time. TCRdb's table, derived via immunoSEQ multiplex PCR, lists solely in-frame clones and lacks some. The profile shows approximately 360,000 clones, around four fifths of them singletons. This material consisted of peripheral blood, taken in a trial of Ad26.COV2.S vaccine versus placebo. The clonotype originates from a person between 18 and 59 years old who received the Ad26.COV2.S COVID-19 vaccine or a placebo.

In nucleotides, the CDR3 is TGTGCCGGCCGCCCCACAGGGGGCGCCGATACGCAGTATTTT. Its protein is CAGRPTGGADTQYF. V usage is TRBV6-5 and J usage is TRBJ2-3; 9 bases map to TRBD1. Germline loops: CDR1 MNHEY, CDR2 SVGAGI. After removal of 11 bases from V and 6 bases from J, the junction contained 12 bases not matched to a gene. This CDR3 is 14 amino acids long.